The 25 T cell receptor beta chains below all came from one sample that was sequenced in a study of blood T cell repertoires in COVID-19. TCRdb's table, derived via immunoSEQ multiplex PCR, lists solely in-frame clones and lacks some. The sample lists about 320,000 clones, about 90% occurring once. What was sequenced was peripheral blood. The source is a woman between 25 and 40 years old with COVID-19, enrolled during active disease.

The chain carries TRBV11-3 and TRBJ2-3; 8 bases line up with TRBD2. The CDR3 extends over 15 amino acids. Losses at the gene ends were 3 bases for V and 2 bases for J; bases not matched to a gene: 4. Germline assignment: CDR1 SGHNT and CDR2 YENEEA. The CDR3 loop reads CASSLGLVATDTQYF. CDR3 DNA: TGTGCCAGCAGCTTGGGACTAGTAGCCACAGATACGCAGTATTTT. Full variable domain (outside the CDR3, taken from reference TRBV11-3 and TRBJ2-3): EAGVVQSPRYKIIEKKQPVAFWCNPISGHNTLYWYLQNLGQGPELLIRYENEEAVDDSQLPKDRFSAERLKGVDSTLKIQPAELGDSAVYLCASSLGLVATDTQYFGPGTRLTVL.

The rearrangement links TRBV5-1 to TRBJ2-2, with TRBD1 matching 8 bases. The germline V gene has CDR1 SGHRS and CDR2 YFSETQ. J was trimmed by 6 bases and V by 2 bases; bases with no gene match: 9. CDR3 length equals 16 residues. The CDR3 DNA sequence: TGCGCCAGCAGCTTTTCGCAGGGGGCGCTTTCCGGGGAGCTGTTTTTT. Amino acids: CASSFSQGALSGELFF.

Comment on this clone: Other DNA sequences of this sample code for an identical CDR3. The chain joins TRBV3-1 (or the pseudogene TRBV3-2) to TRBJ1-1; weak D call: TRBD1 (6 bases). V was trimmed by 11 bases and J by 4 bases, leaving 11 bases between them. Germline loops: CDR1 LGHDT, CDR2 YNNKEL (reference sequence). The CDR3 totals 11 residues. CDR3 in DNA: TGTGCCTCGAGAGGGGGCACTGAAGCTTTCTTT. Protein product: CASRGGTEAFF.

V is TRBV5-5 and J is TRBJ2-7; possible D gene TRBD1, 6 bases. This CDR3 has 13 amino acids. The ends were cut back, 4 bases at V and 3 bases at J, with 11 bases in the middle. CDR1 is SGHKS, CDR2 YYEKEE, per germline (reference sequence). The CDR3, as DNA: TGTGCCAGCAGCCGTCAGGGGTTCTACGAGCAGTACTTC. Translating gives CASSRQGFYEQYF.

J is TRBJ2-7 and V is TRBV19, with 9 bases matching TRBD1. Germline CDR1 and CDR2: LNHDA and SQIVND (reference sequence). With V trimmed by 9 bases and J by 3 bases, 18 bases remained unmatched. CDR3 size: 17 residues. The CDR3 region has the DNA TGTGCCAGCACACCGCGAGGGACAGGGAGGTTTCGCTACGAGCAGTACTTC. Residues: CASTPRGTGRFRYEQYF.

A remark on this clone: Its ends do not fully match the called genes, so a read error is possible. The V and J genes are TRBV18 and TRBJ1-5; 12 bases are a match to TRBD1. The CDR3 consists of 15 residues. Germline CDR1 and CDR2: KGHSH and LQKENI. CDR3 amino acids: CASTPGTGGGQPQHF. CDR3 DNA sequence: TGTGCCAGCACACCGGGGACAGGGGGCGGTCAGCCCCAGCATTTT.

This sequence joins TRBV28 and TRBJ2-3; 7 nucleotides line up with TRBD1. V dropped 5 bases and J dropped 1; count of bases not matched to a gene: 12. The CDR3 spans 17 residues. Germline V CDR1 and CDR2: MDHEN, SYDVKM. The CDR3 DNA follows: TGTGCCAGCAGTCCACCCGACCGGGACAGACGCACAGATACGCAGTATTTT. As protein: CASSPPDRDRRTDTQYF.

The chain combines TRBV18 with TRBJ2-1, with D tentatively TRBD2 (6 bases). The V and J ends lost 1 base and 4 bases respectively, with 11 bases between them. Germline V gives CDR1 KGHSH, CDR2 LQKENI. This CDR3 is 15 amino acids long. The DNA for the CDR3 is TGTGCCAGCTCACCACACCCGGGGGATTACAATGAGCAGTTCTTC. It codes for CASSPHPGDYNEQFF.

The chain links TRBV27 to TRBJ1-2; D is undetermined. The ends were cut back, 7 bases at V and 7 bases at J, with 13 bases in the middle. This CDR3 is built from 12 residues. CDR1 and CDR2 from the germline V gene are MNHEY and SMNVEV (reference sequence). CDR3 residues: CASTTSVGGYTF. In DNA form, the CDR3 reads TGTGCCAGCACCACAAGCGTGGGTGGCTACACCTTC.

Only a few counts were recorded for this clone. This chain joins TRBV28 and TRBJ2-1; 9 nucleotides agree with TRBD2. The germline V gene encodes CDR1 MDHEN and CDR2 SYDVKM. Losses at the gene ends were 4 bases for V and 2 bases for J; bases not matched to a gene: 6. This CDR3 has 16 amino acids. The CDR3 DNA reads TGTGCCAGCAGTTATTCGCGGGGGGGGACCTACAATGAGCAGTTCTTC. Translation: CASSYSRGGTYNEQFF.

Only one count was recorded for this clone. This chain connects TRBV6-5 to TRBJ2-7; D remains ambiguous. Trimming stripped 0 bases from V and 3 bases from J, with 6 bases between. Germline V gene data show CDR1 as MNHEY and CDR2 as SVGAGI. The CDR3 has 13 amino acids. The CDR3 DNA sequence: TGTGCCAGCAGTTACTCGCTCAGCTACGAGCAGTACTTC. Translation: CASSYSLSYEQYF.

The J gene is TRBJ2-5, the V gene TRBV27, with TRBD2 matching over 8 bases. The CDR3 consists of 16 residues. Germline CDR1 and CDR2: MNHEY and SMNVEV (reference sequence). Trimming cost V 6 bases and J 2 bases; bases outside gene matches: 11. The CDR3 protein is CASRGYGGGLQETQYF. The CDR3 nucleotides are TGTGCCAGCAGGGGGTACGGGGGGGGATTACAAGAGACCCAGTACTTC.

Only a few counts were recorded for this clone. This chain connects TRBV2 to TRBJ2-1; the D gene is possibly TRBD2 (6 bases). Trimming cost V 4 bases and J 8 bases, with 9 bases left between them. Germline CDR1 SNHLY, CDR2 FYNNEI. The CDR3 runs 12 residues. CDR3 loop: CASSGGNHEQFF. For the CDR3, the DNA is TGTGCCAGCAGTGGCGGGAACCATGAGCAGTTCTTC.

The chain recombines TRBV6-5 with TRBJ2-7; TRBD2 aligns across 7 bases. Germline V lookup: CDR1 MNHEY, CDR2 SVGAGI. V shed 7 bases and J 1 base; nucleotides not matched to a gene: 7. CDR3 length: 14 amino acids. This CDR3 reads CASKPRGGSYEQYF. CDR3 nucleotide sequence: TGTGCCAGCAAACCCCGGGGAGGGTCCTACGAGCAGTACTTC.

The chain has TRBV23-1 and TRBJ2-1, with TRBD1 as a possible D gene (6 bases). TRBV23-1 falls under the ORF class, with uncertain function. This CDR3 spans 14 amino acids. The V end lost 0 bases, the J end lost 7 bases, and 10 bases lay between the germline ends. The CDR3 sequence: CASSQSPRGNEQFF. The CDR3 coding sequence is TGCGCCAGCAGTCAATCCCCCAGGGGAAATGAGCAGTTCTTC.

The rearrangement links TRBV4-1 to TRBJ1-1; 9 positions agree with TRBD1. The germline gives CDR1 MGHRA, CDR2 YSYEKL. V shed 6 bases and J 4 bases; nucleotides not matched to a gene: 6. This CDR3 region has 14 residues. The CDR3 DNA reads as TGCGCCAGCAGGCCGGGACAGGGCTTCACTGAAGCTTTCTTT. Amino acid sequence: CASRPGQGFTEAFF.

Written as DNA, the CDR3 is TGTGCCAGCAGTCTTGGAGATTCACCCCTCCACTTT. Translating it yields CASSLGDSPLHF. This sequence joins TRBV28 and TRBJ1-6; D not certain. The CDR3 covers 12 residues. The V end lost 5 bases, the J end lost 8 bases, and 7 bases lay between the germline ends. Germline V gives CDR1 MDHEN, CDR2 SYDVKM.

In its sample, this clone was seen a few times. The V and J genes are TRBV5-1 and TRBJ1-3; D is unclear. The CDR3 covers 15 residues. Trimming took off 6 bases at V and 7 bases at J, with 20 bases between the two ends. The germline V gene encodes CDR1 SGHRS and CDR2 YFSETQ. The CDR3 DNA sequence: TGCGCCAGCATGTCTCACGGGGATGCAGGCAACACCATATATTTT. Its protein is CASMSHGDAGNTIYF.

The gene calls are TRBV7-9 and TRBJ1-2; TRBD1 matches 7 bases. The CDR3 covers 14 residues. Germline V gene lookup returns CDR1 SEHNR and CDR2 FQNEAQ (reference sequence). V trimming: 5 bases; J trimming: 8 bases; junction bases outside the gene matches: 11. CDR3 DNA sequence: TGTGCCAGCAGCCGAGAGGTGGGGACAGAGGGCTACACCTTC. This sequence encodes CASSREVGTEGYTF.

The chain carries TRBV2 and TRBJ2-1; 8 bases are a match to TRBD2. CDR3 length: 14 amino acids. CDR1 and CDR2 from the germline V gene are SNHLY and FYNNEI. J was trimmed by 9 bases and V by 7 bases; bases with no gene match: 11. CDR3 sequence reads: CASNKALAETEQFF. The CDR3 DNA is TGTGCCAGCAACAAGGCACTAGCGGAGACTGAGCAGTTCTTC.

The V call is TRBV10-1, the J call TRBJ2-3, with D maybe TRBD2 (6 bases). This CDR3 is 14 amino acids long. Between the trimmed V and J ends, which lost 5 bases and 5 bases, there was a span of 14 bases. CDR1 and CDR2 from the germline V gene are WNHNN and SYGVQD (reference sequence). CDR3 nucleotides: TGCGCCAGCAGTCCGGGCCTAGCGAAAGATACGCAGTATTTT. It specifies CASSPGLAKDTQYF.

This clone was detected once. The V call is TRBV4-1, the J call TRBJ1-1; D unclear. Trimming shortened V by 0 bases and J by 8 bases, and 4 bases separated the two germline ends. CDR1 and CDR2 (germline): MGHRA, YSYEKL. This CDR3 contains 11 residues. The CDR3 reads CASSQDGEAFF. As DNA, the CDR3 is TGCGCCAGCAGCCAAGATGGCGAAGCTTTCTTT.

This chain joins TRBV3-1 (or the pseudogene TRBV3-2) and TRBJ1-6; maybe TRBD1 (5 bases). Trimming pared 5 bases from V and 3 bases from J, leaving 8 bases between. The CDR3 consists of 14 residues. Germline lookup yields CDR1 LGHDT and CDR2 YNNKEL (reference sequence). The CDR3 protein is CASSSGVYNSPLHF. Here the CDR3 DNA reads TGTGCCAGCAGCTCGGGGGTCTATAATTCACCCCTCCACTTT.

This chain's CDR3 is CATFETGRTEAFF. CDR3 coding DNA: TGTGCCACCTTCGAGACAGGTAGAACTGAAGCTTTCTTT. This chain links TRBV15 with TRBJ1-1, with a tentative D call TRBD1 (6 bases). The CDR3 length is 13 residues. V dropped 8 bases and J dropped 5 bases, with 15 bases sitting between them. CDR1 LNHNV and CDR2 YYDKDF come from the germline V gene (reference sequence).

This sequence joins TRBV9 and TRBJ2-7; tentatively, D is TRBD2 (6 bases). Germline values: CDR1 SGDLS, CDR2 YYNGEE. V dropped 3 bases and J dropped 4 bases, with 17 bases sitting between them. This CDR3 spans 15 amino acids. The CDR3 DNA sequence: TGTGCCAGCAGCGCTGGGGGTAGCGGAGTATACGAGCAGTACTTC. Protein product: CASSAGGSGVYEQYF.